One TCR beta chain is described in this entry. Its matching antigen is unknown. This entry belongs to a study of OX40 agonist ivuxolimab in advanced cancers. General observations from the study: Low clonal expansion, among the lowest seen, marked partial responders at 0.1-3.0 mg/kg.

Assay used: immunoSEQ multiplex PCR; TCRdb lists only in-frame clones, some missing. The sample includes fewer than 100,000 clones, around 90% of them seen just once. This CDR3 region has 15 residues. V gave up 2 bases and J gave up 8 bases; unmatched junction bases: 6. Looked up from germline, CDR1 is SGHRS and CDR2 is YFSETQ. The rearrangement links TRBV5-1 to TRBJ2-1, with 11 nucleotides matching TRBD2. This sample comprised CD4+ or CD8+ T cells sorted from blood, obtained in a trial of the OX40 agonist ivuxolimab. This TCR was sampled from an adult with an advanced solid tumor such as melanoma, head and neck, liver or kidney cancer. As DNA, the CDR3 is TGCGCCAGCAGCTTTAGCGGGGGGGTTCTGGATGAGCAGTTCTTC. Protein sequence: CASSFSGGVLDEQFF.